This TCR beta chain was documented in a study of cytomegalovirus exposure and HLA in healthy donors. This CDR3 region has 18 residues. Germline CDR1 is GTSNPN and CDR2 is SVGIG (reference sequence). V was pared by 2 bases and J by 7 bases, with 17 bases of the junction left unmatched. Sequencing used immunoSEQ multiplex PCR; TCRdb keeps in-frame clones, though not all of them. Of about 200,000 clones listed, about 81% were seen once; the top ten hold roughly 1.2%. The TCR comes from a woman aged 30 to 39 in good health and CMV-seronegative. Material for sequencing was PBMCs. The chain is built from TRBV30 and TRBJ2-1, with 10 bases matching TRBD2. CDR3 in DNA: TGTGCCTGGAGTCCCGCCGGGCGTGGACTAGCGGAAAAAAATGAGCAGTTCTTC. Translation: CAWSPAGRGLAEKNEQFF.